The T cell receptor (beta chain) under discussion was sequenced for a study of identical twins. TCRdb ran MiXCR on the 5' RACE reads and lists one entry per CDR3 protein. This sample has a few hundred thousand distinct CDR3 sequences, with approximately 10% found just once. The V end was cut by 6 bases, the J end by 5 bases, with 19 bases between. Germline V gene sequence: CDR1 SQVTM, CDR2 ANQGSEA. This CDR3 has 14 amino acids. Overall study results and limits: With beta out-of-frame sequences, excess sharing by twins was weaker. The study drew conclusions from cross-sectional statistical analysis, not from following the same donors. Partly confounded zero-insertion analyses could result from invariant MAIT and iNKT cells. Fewer insertions marked abundant cord blood beta clonotypes; young adult naive trended weakly, memory not at all.

This clonotype was recorded many times. Its antigen remains unknown. These same records also appear under a second study, on yellow fever vaccine responses in identical twins.

The sequenced sample was PBMCs. The receptor's source is a young woman in good health. The chain carries TRBV29-1 and TRBJ2-5, with D maybe TRBD2 (5 bases). The CDR3, as DNA: TGCAGCGTCGAGAGGACGGCGGGTATCGAGACCCAGTACTTC. Translation: CSVERTAGIETQYF.